A single sample is the source of the 4 T cell receptor beta chains below, sequenced in a study of glioma-infiltrating T cells. Using RNA template, CDR3s of TCR alpha and beta were amplified with iRepertoire arm-PCR. TCRdb re-called the multiplex PCR reads through MiXCR, storing one row per CDR3 protein. This sample has 100,000 to 150,000 distinct CDR3 sequences, with more than 20% found just once. Sequenced: glioma tissue, nonneoplastic brain tissue, or PBMCs (not recorded which). The receptor source for this set is a human donor with low-grade glioma or glioblastoma, undergoing nonglioma brain surgery, or in good health (not recorded which).

This clonotype occurred many times. This sequence joins TRBV24-1 and TRBJ2-3; D assignment may be TRBD1 or TRBD2 (5 bases each). The CDR3 has 13 residues. Per germline, CDR1 KGHDR and CDR2 SFDVKD. V shed 2 bases and J shed 3 bases, with 5 bases lying between them. The CDR3 loop is CATSDWGTDTQYF. DNA for the CDR3: TGTGCCACCAGTGATTGGGGGACAGATACGCAGTATTTT.

The gene calls are TRBV7-2 and TRBJ2-1; D is uncertain. This CDR3 has 16 amino acids. Germline assignment: CDR1 SGHTA and CDR2 FQGNSA. V lost 5 bases, J lost 0 bases, and 14 bases lay in between. The CDR3, as DNA: TGTGCCAGCAGCGGCGCGCCACCGAGCTCCTACAATGAGCAGTTCTTC. As protein: CASSGAPPSSYNEQFF. Supplemented by reference TRBV7-2 and TRBJ2-1, the full variable domain reads GAGVSQSPSNKVTEKGKDVELRCDPISGHTALYWYRQSLGQGLEFLIYFQGNSAPDKSGLPSDRFSAERTGGSVSTLTIQRTQQEDSAVYLCASSGAPPSSYNEQFFGPGTRLTVL.

V and J are TRBV29-1 and TRBJ1-1, with D maybe TRBD1 (5 bases). Germline CDR1 SQVTM, CDR2 ANQGSEA. The germline V and J ends were trimmed by 3 bases and 1 base, with 9 bases remaining between them. The CDR3 contains 13 residues. The CDR3 is CSVEGGRNTEAFF. Written as DNA, the CDR3 is TGCAGCGTTGAGGGGGGAAGGAACACTGAAGCTTTCTTT. The variable domain in full, completed from reference TRBV29-1 and TRBJ1-1, reads SAVISQKPSRDICQRGTSLTIQCQVDSQVTMMFWYRQQPGQSLTLIATANQGSEATYESGFVIDKFPISRPNLTFSTLTVSNMSPEDSSIYLCSVEGGRNTEAFFGQGTRLTVV.

The chain employs TRBV6-6 and TRBJ2-1, with a possible D match to TRBD1 (6 bases). The ends were cut back, 6 bases at V and 10 bases at J, with 13 bases in the middle. The germline CDR1 and CDR2 sequences are MNHNY and SVGAGI (reference sequence). The CDR3 loop spans 12 amino acids. The CDR3 region has the DNA TGTGCCAGCAGCAGGGGCTCCTACGAGCAGTTCTTC. It yields the protein CASSRGSYEQFF.